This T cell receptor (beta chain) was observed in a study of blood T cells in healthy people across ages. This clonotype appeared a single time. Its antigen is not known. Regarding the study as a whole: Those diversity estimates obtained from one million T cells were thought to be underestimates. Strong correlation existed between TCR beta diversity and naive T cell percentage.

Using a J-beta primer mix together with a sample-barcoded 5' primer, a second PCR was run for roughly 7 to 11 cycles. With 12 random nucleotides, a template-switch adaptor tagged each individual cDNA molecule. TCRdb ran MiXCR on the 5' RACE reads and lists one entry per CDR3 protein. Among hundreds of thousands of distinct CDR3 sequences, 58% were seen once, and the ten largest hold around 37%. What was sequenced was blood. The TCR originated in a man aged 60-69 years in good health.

The CDR3, as DNA: TGTGCCAGCAGCCAGCTCCGGGACGGCCTCACAGATACGCAGTATTTT. Its protein is CASSQLRDGLTDTQYF. The V gene is TRBV11-1, the J gene TRBJ2-3; D possibly matches TRBD1 or TRBD2 (5 bases each). The V end lost 5 bases, the J end lost 2 bases, and 17 bases lay between the germline ends. This CDR3 contains 16 residues. From germline, CDR1 is SGHAT and CDR2 FQDESV (reference sequence).